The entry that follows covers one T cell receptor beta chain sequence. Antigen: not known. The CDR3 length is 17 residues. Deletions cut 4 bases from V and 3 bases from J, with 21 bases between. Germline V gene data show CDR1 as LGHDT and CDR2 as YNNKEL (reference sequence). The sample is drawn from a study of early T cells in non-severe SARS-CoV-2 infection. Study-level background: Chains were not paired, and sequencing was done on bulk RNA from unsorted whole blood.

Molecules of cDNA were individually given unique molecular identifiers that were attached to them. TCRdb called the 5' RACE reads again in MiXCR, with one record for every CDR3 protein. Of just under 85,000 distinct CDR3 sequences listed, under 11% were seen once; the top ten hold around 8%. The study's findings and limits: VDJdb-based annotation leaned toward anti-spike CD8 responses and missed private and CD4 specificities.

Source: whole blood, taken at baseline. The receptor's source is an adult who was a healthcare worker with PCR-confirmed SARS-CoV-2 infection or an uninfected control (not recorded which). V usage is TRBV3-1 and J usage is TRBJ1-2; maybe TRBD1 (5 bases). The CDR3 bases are TGTGCCAGCAGCCCCCGGATGTTCTCCAGGGCTCACTATGGCTACACCTTC. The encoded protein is CASSPRMFSRAHYGYTF.